The following is a T cell receptor beta chain sequence with its context. Its antigen is not identified. The data belong to a study of cytomegalovirus exposure and HLA in healthy donors. Study outcomes and limitations: Later on, an analysis showed TCR association rates differing by HLA locus, with DRB1 the most and HLA-C the fewest. Among TCR beta chains, those listed as cytomegalovirus-associated numbered some 170.

Germline-derived CDR1 and CDR2 are MNHNS and SASEGT. The CDR3 has 15 amino acids. Losses at the gene ends were 3 bases for V and 3 bases for J; bases not matched to a gene: 7. The PCR used 60 Vbeta and 13 Jbeta primers. TCRdb's table, derived via immunoSEQ multiplex PCR, lists solely in-frame clones and lacks some. The sample has roughly 150,000 clones, roughly 84% seen once. Sequencing was performed on PBMCs. This clonotype was obtained from a woman aged 18-35 years in good health and CMV-seronegative. The genes are TRBV6-1 and TRBJ2-5; 7 bases are a match to TRBD1. The CDR3 loop is CASSERAGGKETQYF. The CDR3 coding sequence is TGTGCCAGCAGTGAGCGGGCAGGGGGTAAAGAGACCCAGTACTTC.